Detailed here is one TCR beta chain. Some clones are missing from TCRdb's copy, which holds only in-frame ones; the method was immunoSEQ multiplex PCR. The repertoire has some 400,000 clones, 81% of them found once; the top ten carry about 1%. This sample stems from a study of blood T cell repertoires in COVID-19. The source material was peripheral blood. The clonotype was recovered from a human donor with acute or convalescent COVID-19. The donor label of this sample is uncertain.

The CDR3, as DNA: TGTGCCAGCAGTTTTTTCTTAGGGGACAATCAGCCCCAGCATTTT. Translation: CASSFFLGDNQPQHF. The V gene is TRBV28, the J gene TRBJ1-5; a possible D gene is TRBD1 (5 bases). V dropped 3 bases and J dropped 3 bases, with 12 bases sitting between them. The V gene's germline CDR1 is MDHEN and CDR2 SYDVKM. The CDR3 is made up of 15 amino acids.